This passage covers 14 T cell receptor beta chains from one sample sequenced in a study of cytomegalovirus exposure and HLA in healthy donors. A multiplex PCR was run with 60 Vbeta primers and 13 Jbeta primers. The protocol was immunoSEQ multiplex PCR, while the TCRdb copy is restricted to in-frame clones and leaves out a portion. The sample lists over 150,000 clones, roughly four fifths seen once, with 1.5% to 2% in the top ten. The sequenced material came from PBMCs. The receptors were gathered from a woman younger than 30 in good health and CMV-seronegative.

The genes are TRBV2 and TRBJ2-2, with 7 bases lining up with TRBD1. Germline trimming cut 4 bases from V and 7 bases from J; bases unmatched to any gene: 3. Germline lookup yields CDR1 SNHLY and CDR2 FYNNEI. The length of the CDR3 is 13 residues. The CDR3 DNA reads as TGTGCCAGCAGTGCCCAGGGGGTCGGGGAGCTGTTTTTT. It yields the protein CASSAQGVGELFF.

The J gene is TRBJ1-2, the V gene TRBV6-6; D not resolved. The CDR3 is 15 residues long. Germline CDR1 MNHNY, CDR2 SVGAGI (reference sequence). The V end lost 6 bases, the J end lost 4 bases, and 18 bases lay between the germline ends. For the CDR3, the DNA is TGTGCCAGCAGCCTCTACTCTGACGGGTCCTATGGCTACACCTTC. This codes for CASSLYSDGSYGYTF.

The chain employs TRBV27 and TRBJ2-3; 10 bases are shared with TRBD1. Germline CDR1 and CDR2: MNHEY and SMNVEV (reference sequence). Unmatched junction bases numbered 2, after V lost 1 base and J lost 1 base. This CDR3 is 16 amino acids long. This chain's CDR3 is CASSLWGTGGTDTQYF. In DNA form, the CDR3 reads TGTGCCAGCAGTTTATGGGGGACAGGGGGCACAGATACGCAGTATTTT.

The rearrangement uses TRBV27 and TRBJ2-5, with D perhaps TRBD2 (6 bases). The end of the DNA fits TRBJ2-7 better, so the J call may be wrong. The CDR3 has 14 amino acids. Looked up from germline, CDR1 is MNHEY and CDR2 is SMNVEV (reference sequence). For the CDR3, the DNA is TGTGCCAGCAGTCCGATTGGACTATACTACGAGCAGTACTTC. Translated: CASSPIGLYYEQYF.

This clone has more than one count but fewer than ten. This chain links TRBV2 with TRBJ2-7; 8 bases line up with TRBD1. Trimming at V came to 6 bases and at J to 7 bases, leaving 8 bases not matched to a gene. The CDR3 has 13 amino acids. Germline values: CDR1 SNHLY, CDR2 FYNNEI. The CDR3 coding sequence is TGTGCCAGCAGAAAGGACAGGGTGGATGAGCAGTACTTC. Translation: CASRKDRVDEQYF.

The sample holds one count of this clone. The rearrangement uses TRBV10-1 and TRBJ2-1, with 7 nucleotides matching TRBD1. The junction had 5 bases not matched to a gene; V was cut back by 2 bases and J by 7 bases. There are 14 residues in the CDR3. Germline CDR1 WNHNN, CDR2 SYGVQD (reference sequence). This CDR3 is CASSENRGGNEQFF. DNA for the CDR3: TGCGCCAGCAGTGAGAACAGGGGTGGGAATGAGCAGTTCTTC.

The CDR3 nucleotides read TGTGCCAGCAGTGTTTCCGTGTTGGGAGGCTATGGCTACACCTTC. Residues: CASSVSVLGGYGYTF. The gene calls are TRBV6-4 and TRBJ1-2; no clear D. CDR1 MRHNA and CDR2 SNTAGT come from the germline V gene. The CDR3 runs to 15 residues. V dropped 4 bases and J dropped 4 bases, with 16 bases sitting between them.

The CDR3 here is CASSSRTSPDEQFF. Written as DNA, the CDR3 is TGTGCCAGCAGTTCTCGGACTTCACCGGATGAGCAGTTCTTC. V and J are TRBV27 and TRBJ2-1; D possibly corresponds to TRBD2 (5 bases). The ends were cut back, 4 bases at V and 8 bases at J, with 15 bases in the middle. Germline CDR1 reads MNHEY; CDR2 reads SMNVEV (reference sequence). The CDR3 consists of 14 residues.

The genes are TRBV7-7 and TRBJ2-3, with D perhaps TRBD2 (6 bases). Trimming shortened V by 2 bases and J by 7 bases, and 13 bases separated the two germline ends. CDR3 length equals 14 residues. From germline, CDR1 is SSHAT and CDR2 FNYEAQ (reference sequence). The CDR3 loop is CASSLFSGDYTQYF. The CDR3 DNA follows: TGTGCCAGCAGCTTATTTAGCGGAGACTATACGCAGTATTTT.

This clone was seen more than once but under ten times. V gene TRBV5-1 combines with J gene TRBJ1-5; 8 bases map to TRBD1. Unmatched junction bases numbered 4, after V lost 4 bases and J lost 1 base. CDR3 length equals 15 residues. Per the germline V gene, CDR1 is SGHRS and CDR2 is YFSETQ. The CDR3 spells CASSKTGASNQPQHF. CDR3 nucleotide sequence: TGCGCCAGCAGCAAGACAGGGGCGAGCAATCAGCCCCAGCATTTT.

Of note for this clone: Other DNA sequences from this sample encode an identical CDR3 as well. The V gene is TRBV5-1, the J gene TRBJ2-6; D gene ambiguous. This CDR3 is 14 amino acids long. Trimming took off 5 bases at V and 2 bases at J, with 8 bases between the two ends. Germline CDR1 reads SGHRS; CDR2 reads YFSETQ. The CDR3 sequence is CASRTVAGANVLTF. The CDR3 DNA sequence: TGCGCCAGCAGAACGGTAGCTGGGGCCAACGTCCTGACTTTC.

V and J are TRBV5-5 and TRBJ2-1; 14 bases agree with TRBD2. This CDR3 region has 17 residues. Germline V gene data show CDR1 as SGHKS and CDR2 as YYEKEE (reference sequence). V lost 4 bases to trimming and J lost 10 bases; unmatched junction nucleotides: 13. The CDR3 coding sequence is TGTGCCAGCAGCAGGGCGCCGACTAGCGGGGGGGCGGGGGAGCAGTTCTTC. This encodes CASSRAPTSGGAGEQFF.

The genes are TRBV11-2 and TRBJ2-2; TRBD2 aligns across 8 bases. The CDR3 is 19 residues long. Germline assignment: CDR1 SGHAT and CDR2 FQNNGV. The trim removed 1 base at V and 6 bases at J, leaving 16 bases unmatched. The CDR3, as DNA: TGTGCCAGCAGCTTAGTCACGGGGGGGCGTCTAATAGGTGCCGGGGAGCTGTTTTTT. It translates to CASSLVTGGRLIGAGELFF.

This chain joins TRBV5-8 and TRBJ2-7, with 11 nucleotides matching TRBD1. The trim removed 6 bases at V and 6 bases at J, leaving 8 bases unmatched. The CDR3 runs to 14 residues. From germline, CDR1 is SGHTS and CDR2 YDEGEE. The CDR3 spells CASIKDRGLGEQYF. The CDR3 bases are TGTGCCAGCATCAAGGACAGGGGGCTTGGCGAGCAGTACTTC.